The clone carrying this T cell receptor (beta chain) was seen repeatedly, ten times or more. Time point defined: before trial treatment. This entry is derived from a study of low-dose radiotherapy and immunotherapy resistance in tumors. Study in general: Oral administration of aspirin 300 mg daily occurred for four cycles, commencing at cycle 1 day 1.

Deletions cut 11 bases from V and 8 bases from J, with 19 bases between. This CDR3 has 14 residues. Alpha and beta chains were covered, as first-strand cDNA relied on TRAV- and TRBV-specific primers. The authors ran about 21 PCR cycles to amplify TCRs with a constant-region primer and V-primer adapter. TCRdb redid the calling of the reads with MiXCR, one entry per CDR3 protein. The sample shows around 90,000 distinct CDR3 sequences, 15% to 20% of them seen only once. This rearrangement joins TRBV23-1 to TRBJ1-6; a possible D gene is TRBD1 (6 bases). TRBV23-1 is noted as an ORF with a role that remains uncertain. Material: PBMCs, obtained before treatment. The receptor comes from a male donor with prostate cancer. Written as DNA, the CDR3 is TGCGCCGACGGAACAGGGTTTCAACATTCACCCCTCCACTTT. This encodes CADGTGFQHSPLHF.